The TCR beta chain described here comes from a study of cytomegalovirus exposure and HLA in healthy donors. Findings and caveats of the study: Diagnosis of cytomegalovirus status made by the classifier reportedly showed high specificity and sensitivity. Donors were assumed by presence/absence analyses to have roughly uniform sequencing depth. Investigators reported 150 to 200 TCR beta chains as tied to cytomegalovirus. What TCR beta sequences reportedly achieved was accurate prediction of HLA-A and HLA-B alleles in most subjects.

As regards this clone: Antigen unknown.

Amplification used 60 Vbeta primers and 13 Jbeta primers. Clones were read by immunoSEQ multiplex PCR, and TCRdb kept only the in-frame ones, dropping some. The table has about 130,000 clones, 75% to 80% seen once. The sequence was obtained from a male donor in good health and CMV-seronegative. Sample: PBMCs.

CDR3 in amino acids: CASSQHRLGQGTDTQYF. DNA for the CDR3: TGCGCCAGCAGCCAACATCGGCTGGGGCAGGGGACAGATACGCAGTATTTT. This chain connects TRBV4-3 to TRBJ2-3; weak D call: TRBD1 (6 bases). The CDR3 is made up of 17 amino acids. The V and J ends lost 2 bases and 3 bases respectively, with 18 bases between them. Germline V gene data show CDR1 as LGHNA and CDR2 as YSLEER.